This T cell receptor (beta chain) was identified in a study of blood T cell repertoires in COVID-19. This CDR3 is 16 amino acids long. V lost 0 bases, J lost 3 bases, and 15 bases lay in between. Germline CDR1 reads SGHTS; CDR2 reads YDEGEE. Libraries were prepared by immunoSEQ multiplex PCR; TCRdb keeps only in-frame clonotypes and omits some of them. Of approximately 120,000 clones in the sample, less than 90% were seen once. The chain employs TRBV5-8 and TRBJ1-1, with D possibly TRBD1 on 5 matching bases. The sequenced material came from peripheral blood. The origin of this receptor is a woman in her sixties with acute or convalescent COVID-19. The CDR3 coding sequence is TGTGCCAGCAGCTTGGAGGCCGGGAGAGGGGACACTGAAGCTTTCTTT. It encodes CASSLEAGRGDTEAFF.